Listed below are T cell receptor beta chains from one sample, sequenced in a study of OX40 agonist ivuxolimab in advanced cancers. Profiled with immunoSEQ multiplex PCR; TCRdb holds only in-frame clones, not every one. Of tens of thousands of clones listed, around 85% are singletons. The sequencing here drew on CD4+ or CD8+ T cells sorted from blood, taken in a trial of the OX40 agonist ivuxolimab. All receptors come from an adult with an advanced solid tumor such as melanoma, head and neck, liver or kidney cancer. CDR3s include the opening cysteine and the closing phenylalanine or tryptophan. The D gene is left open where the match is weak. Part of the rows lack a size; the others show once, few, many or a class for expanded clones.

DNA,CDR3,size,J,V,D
TGCGCCAGCAGCATTGGACAGGGAACTGAAGCTTTCTTT,CASSIGQGTEAFF,NA,TRBJ1-1,TRBV5-1,TRBD1
TGTGCCAGCTCACTCGGGACTAGCGGGAGAGACGAGCAGTACTTC,CASSLGTSGRDEQYF,NA,TRBJ2-7,TRBV18,TRBD2
TGTGCCAGTATATCCCATCACGCGGGGGGAGGGGATGAGCAGTTCTTC,CASISHHAGGGDEQFF,NA,TRBJ2-1,TRBV19,TRBD2
TGTGCCAGCAGTGCCCGGACGGGTAACACCGGGGAGCTGTTTTTT,CASSARTGNTGELFF,NA,TRBJ2-2,TRBV6-5,NA
TGTGCCAGCAGTCTAATCGGAAACACCATATATTTT,CASSLIGNTIYF,once,TRBJ1-3,TRBV7-9,NA
TGCAGCGTTCCAGGGTTATCAATAGAGACCCAGTACTTC,CSVPGLSIETQYF,NA,TRBJ2-5,TRBV29-1,NA
TGCGCCAGCAGCTATATCCGGGAGAACACCGGGGAGCTGTTTTTT,CASSYIRENTGELFF,NA,TRBJ2-2,TRBV5-1,NA
TGCGCCAGCAGCTTAACAGGGAACCAAGAGACCCAGTACTTC,CASSLTGNQETQYF,NA,TRBJ2-5,TRBV5-1,NA
TGTGCCAGCAGTCCGGGTGTGGGGAGGGAGACCCAGTACTTC,CASSPGVGRETQYF,few,TRBJ2-5,TRBV6-6,NA
TGTGCCAGCGGTCGAAGGGACAGGAACACTGAAGCTTTCTTT,CASGRRDRNTEAFF,once,TRBJ1-1,TRBV2,TRBD1
TGTGCCAGCAGTGAAGGTATCGGCAGAGGGGGCTACGAGCAGTACTTC,CASSEGIGRGGYEQYF,NA,TRBJ2-7,TRBV6-1,NA
TGTGCCAGCAGTCAGGCTGGAAACACCATATATTTT,CASSQAGNTIYF,NA,TRBJ1-3,TRBV25-1,NA
TGTGCCAGCTCACCGGACAATAACTATGGCTACACCTTC,CASSPDNNYGYTF,NA,TRBJ1-2,TRBV18,NA
TGTGCCAGCAGCTTCGGGCCGGCCACTGAAGCTTTCTTT,CASSFGPATEAFF,NA,TRBJ1-1,TRBV7-9,NA
TGTGCCAGCAGCGTGACTAGCGGGGGAGAAGATGAGCAGTTCTTC,CASSVTSGGEDEQFF,few,TRBJ2-1,TRBV5-4,TRBD2
TGTGCCAGCAGCCCAGGGGGTTTAGGCTACACCTTC,CASSPGGLGYTF,once,TRBJ1-2,TRBV9,TRBD1
TGCGCCAGCAGTCCCTTCACGGACCCATTATCTGGCTACACCTTC,CASSPFTDPLSGYTF,NA,TRBJ1-2,TRBV5-1,NA
TGTGCCAGCAGCCGACAGGGGGGAATGGGCGAGCAGTACTTC,CASSRQGGMGEQYF,NA,TRBJ2-7,TRBV11-3,TRBD1
TGTGCCAGCAGCTTAGCCAACAATGAGCAGTTCTTC,CASSLANNEQFF,NA,TRBJ2-1,TRBV7-2,NA
TGTGCCAGCAGTAACAGCGGGGGCTACACCTTC,CASSNSGGYTF,NA,TRBJ1-2,TRBV6-6,NA
TGCGCCAGCAGCCAAGACGGCGGGTGGGCCACCCGGGAGCTGTTTTTT,CASSQDGGWATRELFF,NA,TRBJ2-2,TRBV4-1,NA
TGTGCCAGCACAGGGGGTTTTGGCAATCAGCCCCAGCATTTT,CASTGGFGNQPQHF,NA,TRBJ1-5,TRBV28,TRBD1
TGCGCCAGCAGCCAGGCCGCAACTAATGAAAAACTGTTTTTT,CASSQAATNEKLFF,NA,TRBJ1-4,TRBV5-1,NA
TGTGCTAGCAGCTCCGGACTAGCAGAGACCCAGTACTTC,CASSSGLAETQYF,NA,TRBJ2-5,TRBV7-7,TRBD2
TGTGCCAGCAGTGAATTAGCGGGAGCCAGGGAGCAGTACTTC,CASSELAGAREQYF,NA,TRBJ2-7,TRBV6-1,TRBD2
TGCAGCGTTCAGGGAGGATACGAGCAGTACTTC,CSVQGGYEQYF,few,TRBJ2-7,TRBV29-1,NA
TGTGCCAGCAGCTTATTTGACTATTCTTTAGAGACCCAGTACTTC,CASSLFDYSLETQYF,NA,TRBJ2-5,TRBV7-9,NA
TGTGCCTGGGGGGCCAGGTCCTACGAGCAGTACTTC,CAWGARSYEQYF,NA,TRBJ2-7,TRBV30,NA
TGTGCCAGCAGTGAATTAGGGTACAATGAGCAGTTCTTC,CASSELGYNEQFF,NA,TRBJ2-1,TRBV2,NA
TGTGCCAGCAGCGTATCAGCCGGGGAGCTGTTTTTT,CASSVSAGELFF,once,TRBJ2-2,TRBV9,NA
TGTGCTAGTGGTTCATCAGGTTATAATGAAAAACTGTTTTTT,CASGSSGYNEKLFF,NA,TRBJ1-4,TRBV12-5,NA
TGTGCCTGGAGTGGAGCGGAGGGGTCTTACAATGAGCAGTTCTTC,CAWSGAEGSYNEQFF,NA,TRBJ2-1,TRBV30,NA